The clone carrying this T cell receptor (beta chain) was seen ten or more times. Its antigen is unidentified. The CDR3 extends over 14 amino acids. Germline trimming cut 6 bases from V and 5 bases from J; bases unmatched to any gene: 8. Both TCR beta VDJ combination and CDR3 sequence profiling were carried out. Genomic DNA was the template for this profiling. TCRdb re-called the reads through MiXCR, storing one row per CDR3 protein. Of hundreds of thousands of distinct CDR3 sequences listed, under 80% are singletons. The sample originates from a study of CD8+CD57+ T cells in acquired aplastic anemia. Overall study: Among healthy donors, CD4+ cells averaged about 10 million reads. The study, taken as a whole, reports: Patients and healthy controls showed no significant CD8+ Simpson's diversity difference.

V and J are TRBV12-3 or TRBV12-4 and TRBJ2-5, with 8 bases matching TRBD2. The specimen was sorted CD4+, CD8+, or CD8+CD57+ T cells (not recorded which) from PBMCs. This TCR derives from a human donor in good health, serving as a control. CDR3 DNA: TGTGCCAGCAGCTTCGGGGGGGCCAGTGAGACCCAGTACTTC. It yields the protein CASSFGGASETQYF.